Listed below are T cell receptor beta chains from one sample, sequenced in a study of T cell responses to AZD1222 COVID-19 vaccine. Sequencing was performed with immunoSEQ multiplex PCR; in TCRdb, only in-frame clones are kept and a portion is missing. The sample lists around 99,000 clones; 92% were seen once. The source was peripheral blood, collected 28 days after the second AZD1222 dose. The receptors were sampled from an adult who received the AZD1222 COVID-19 vaccine. Each CDR3 is given without its conserved first and last residue. Fields, in order: J gene, D gene, V gene, CDR3 protein. A D gene is named only where the DNA matches it firmly.

J gene: TRBJ2-5; D gene: -; V gene: TRBV21-1; CDR3 protein: ASSKGQGKETQY
J gene: TRBJ2-5; D gene: -; V gene: TRBV29-1; CDR3 protein: SVDPGTAETQY
J gene: TRBJ1-1; D gene: -; V gene: TRBV12-3/TRBV12-4; CDR3 protein: ASIGPVEAF
J gene: TRBJ2-1; D gene: -; V gene: TRBV24-1; CDR3 protein: ATMGLRNEQF
J gene: TRBJ1-1; D gene: -; V gene: TRBV5-4; CDR3 protein: ASSLEQGFTNTEAF
J gene: TRBJ2-5; D gene: TRBD1; V gene: TRBV30; CDR3 protein: AWSDDRVIGTQY
J gene: TRBJ2-1; D gene: -; V gene: TRBV11-3; CDR3 protein: ASSQDRGYNEQF
J gene: TRBJ2-5; D gene: TRBD1; V gene: TRBV7-2; CDR3 protein: ASSSSGTGVAETQY
J gene: TRBJ2-5; D gene: -; V gene: TRBV19; CDR3 protein: ASSMRGIGETQY
J gene: TRBJ1-3; D gene: -; V gene: TRBV30; CDR3 protein: AWSRPIGGSSGNTIY
J gene: TRBJ1-2; D gene: -; V gene: TRBV9; CDR3 protein: ASSVEGGPREKRPNYGYT
J gene: TRBJ2-3; D gene: TRBD1; V gene: TRBV5-1; CDR3 protein: ASSPDRGRTDTQY
J gene: TRBJ1-5; D gene: TRBD1; V gene: TRBV6-6; CDR3 protein: ASSYAHRGSNQPQH
J gene: TRBJ2-7; D gene: TRBD1; V gene: TRBV5-4; CDR3 protein: ASSFDRESIYEQY
J gene: TRBJ2-1; D gene: TRBD2; V gene: TRBV9; CDR3 protein: ASSSRHVPGLAEYNNEQF
J gene: TRBJ1-2; D gene: -; V gene: TRBV4-1; CDR3 protein: ASSFGGRGYT
J gene: TRBJ1-2; D gene: TRBD1; V gene: TRBV7-8; CDR3 protein: ASSPGEGTGGAYGYT
J gene: TRBJ2-7; D gene: TRBD1; V gene: TRBV18; CDR3 protein: ASSPGQGESYEQY
J gene: TRBJ2-7; D gene: -; V gene: TRBV5-1; CDR3 protein: ASCPSQGCYEQY
J gene: TRBJ1-5; D gene: TRBD1; V gene: TRBV23-1; CDR3 protein: ASSQLGQGTGINQPQH
J gene: TRBJ2-7; D gene: TRBD1; V gene: TRBV28; CDR3 protein: ASRGQGNPYEQY
J gene: TRBJ2-1; D gene: TRBD2; V gene: TRBV4-3; CDR3 protein: ASSQEPGGGYNEQF
J gene: TRBJ1-4; D gene: -; V gene: TRBV5-5; CDR3 protein: ASSLNPAATNEKLF
J gene: TRBJ1-5; D gene: -; V gene: TRBV15; CDR3 protein: ATSVGVRNQPQH
J gene: TRBJ2-5; D gene: TRBD2; V gene: TRBV20-1; CDR3 protein: SASTSGVTSQY
J gene: TRBJ2-5; D gene: TRBD2; V gene: TRBV19; CDR3 protein: ASSIWTGGTETQY
J gene: TRBJ2-7; D gene: -; V gene: TRBV5-1; CDR3 protein: ASSAPTEYEQY
J gene: TRBJ1-3; D gene: -; V gene: TRBV25-1; CDR3 protein: ASSQDNHSGNTIY
J gene: TRBJ1-2; D gene: TRBD1; V gene: TRBV4-2; CDR3 protein: ASRQDRVADGYT
J gene: TRBJ2-1; D gene: TRBD2; V gene: TRBV10-3; CDR3 protein: AISGSRGSSGVPYNEQF
J gene: TRBJ1-4; D gene: -; V gene: TRBV18; CDR3 protein: ASSETRAQTKFEKLF
J gene: TRBJ1-6; D gene: -; V gene: TRBV11-2; CDR3 protein: ASSLVGNNSPLH
J gene: TRBJ1-6; D gene: -; V gene: TRBV7-2; CDR3 protein: ASTPRDNSPLH
J gene: TRBJ1-5; D gene: -; V gene: TRBV7-9; CDR3 protein: ASSRDISNQPQH
J gene: TRBJ2-7; D gene: -; V gene: TRBV29-1; CDR3 protein: SVTGNYEQY
J gene: TRBJ2-7; D gene: TRBD2; V gene: TRBV28; CDR3 protein: ASRRLASYEQY
J gene: TRBJ1-5; D gene: -; V gene: TRBV19; CDR3 protein: ASLPGSYSNQPQH
J gene: TRBJ1-5; D gene: -; V gene: TRBV4-2; CDR3 protein: ASSQWGADQPQH
J gene: TRBJ1-1; D gene: -; V gene: TRBV5-8; CDR3 protein: ASSEVSRAF
J gene: TRBJ1-3; D gene: -; V gene: TRBV7-9; CDR3 protein: ASSQNVGSGNTIY
J gene: TRBJ2-3; D gene: TRBD2; V gene: TRBV19; CDR3 protein: ASSRLAGGGDTQY
J gene: TRBJ1-6; D gene: -; V gene: TRBV7-9; CDR3 protein: ASIPGSSYNSPLH
J gene: TRBJ1-5; D gene: -; V gene: TRBV10-3; CDR3 protein: AISERAGSNQPQH